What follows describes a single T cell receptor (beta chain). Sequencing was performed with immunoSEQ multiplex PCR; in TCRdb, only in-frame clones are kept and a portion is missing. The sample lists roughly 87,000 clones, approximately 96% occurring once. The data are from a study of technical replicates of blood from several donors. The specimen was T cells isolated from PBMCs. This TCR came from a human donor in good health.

The CDR3 DNA follows: TGTGCCAGTAGCGATGGGCTGAACTCTGGAAACACCATATATTTT. This codes for CASSDGLNSGNTIYF. The V gene is TRBV19, the J gene TRBJ1-3, with D uncertain. V was cut by 6 bases and J by 0 bases, with 12 bases left in between. Germline lookup yields CDR1 LNHDA and CDR2 SQIVND (reference sequence). The CDR3 is 15 amino acids.